Included here is one T cell receptor beta chain sequence, with context. Living in 24 US areas, the participants were between roughly 18 and 89 years of age. Cohorts were determined from participant-reported clinical history. Either two negative PCRs, clearance, or symptom resolution qualified Cohort 3 donors as recovered. Germline V gives CDR1 MGHRA, CDR2 YSYEKL. The CDR3 runs to 17 residues. V was clipped by 0 bases and J by 6 bases, with 18 bases between them. This specimen comes from a study of blood T cell repertoires in COVID-19. Study information: PBMCs, B-cell-depleted T cells, or T cells were the source of the cDNA or gDNA that made up the material.

Using immunoSEQ multiplex PCR, the repertoire was profiled, and TCRdb retains in-frame clones only, with some absent. In the table there are 150,000 to 200,000 clones, 75% to 85% of which are singletons. This clonotype was obtained from a man between 40 and 49 years old who had recovered from COVID-19. Sequences were obtained from PBMCs or T cells enriched from blood (not recorded which). The chain has TRBV4-1 and TRBJ2-1; D is possibly TRBD2 (5 bases). CDR3 sequence: CASSQDVTRTPINEQFF. CDR3 DNA: TGCGCCAGCAGCCAAGATGTCACCCGGACTCCTATCAATGAGCAGTTCTTC.